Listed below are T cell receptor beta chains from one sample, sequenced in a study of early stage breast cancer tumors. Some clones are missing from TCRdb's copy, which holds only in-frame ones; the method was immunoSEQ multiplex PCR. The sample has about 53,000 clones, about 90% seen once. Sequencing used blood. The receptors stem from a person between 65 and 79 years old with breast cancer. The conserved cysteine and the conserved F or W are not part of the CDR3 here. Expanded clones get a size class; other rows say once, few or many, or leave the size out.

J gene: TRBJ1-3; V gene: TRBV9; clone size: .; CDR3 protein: ASSAPSSGNTIY
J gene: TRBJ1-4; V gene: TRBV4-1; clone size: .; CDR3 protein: ASSQGIEQAV
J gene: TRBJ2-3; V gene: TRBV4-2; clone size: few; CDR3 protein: ASSQDRRGLITDTQY
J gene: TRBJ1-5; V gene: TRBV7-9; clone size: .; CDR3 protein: ATGQDYQPQH
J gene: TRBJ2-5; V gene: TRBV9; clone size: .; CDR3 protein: ASSVLPEAETQY
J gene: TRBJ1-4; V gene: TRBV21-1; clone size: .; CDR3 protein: ASRDSTNEKLF
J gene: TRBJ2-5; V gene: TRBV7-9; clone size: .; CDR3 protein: ASLRGIAEEGETQY
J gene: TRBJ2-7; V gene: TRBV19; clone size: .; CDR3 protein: ASSAGGYEQY
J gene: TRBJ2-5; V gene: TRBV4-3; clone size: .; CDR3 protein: ASSQDTGTQY
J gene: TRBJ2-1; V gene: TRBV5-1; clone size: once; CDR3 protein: ASSLATGGFDNEQF
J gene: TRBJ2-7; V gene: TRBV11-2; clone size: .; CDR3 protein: ASSLAGSHEQY
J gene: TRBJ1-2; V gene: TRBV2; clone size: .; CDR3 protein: ASTVSGAYGYT
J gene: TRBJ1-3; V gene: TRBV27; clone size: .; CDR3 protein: ASRLNRGATIY
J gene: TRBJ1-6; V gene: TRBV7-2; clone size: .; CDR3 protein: ASSRAGQGNSPLH
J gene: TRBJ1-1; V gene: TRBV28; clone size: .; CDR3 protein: ASSLQGALTPEAF
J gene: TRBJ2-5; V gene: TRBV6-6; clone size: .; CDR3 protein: ASSYGGGPQETQY
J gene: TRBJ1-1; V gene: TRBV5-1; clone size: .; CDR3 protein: ASSQGSGGSEAF
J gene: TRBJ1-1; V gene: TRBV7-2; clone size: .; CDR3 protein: ASSLIQNWNTEAF
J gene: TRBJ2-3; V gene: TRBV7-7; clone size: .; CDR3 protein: ASSWGLAGGTDTQY
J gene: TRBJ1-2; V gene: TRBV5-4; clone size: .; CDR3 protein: ASSPDGNYGYT
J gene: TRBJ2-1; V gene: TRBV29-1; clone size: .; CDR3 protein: SVQRTSGDNEQF
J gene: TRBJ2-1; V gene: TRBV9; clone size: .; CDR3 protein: ASSVATGGRGLERYNEQF
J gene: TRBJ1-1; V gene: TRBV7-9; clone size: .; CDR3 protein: ASSSTGLTEAF
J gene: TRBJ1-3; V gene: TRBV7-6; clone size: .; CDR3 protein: ASRPDSSGNTIY
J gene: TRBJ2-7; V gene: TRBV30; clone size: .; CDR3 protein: AWSYGLAGLHEQY
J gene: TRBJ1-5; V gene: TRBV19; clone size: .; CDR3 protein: ATAGVSNQPQH
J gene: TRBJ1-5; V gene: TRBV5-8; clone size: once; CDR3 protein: ASSLGQGTGNQPQH
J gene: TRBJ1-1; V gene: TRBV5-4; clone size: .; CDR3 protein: ASSLGGGNTEAF
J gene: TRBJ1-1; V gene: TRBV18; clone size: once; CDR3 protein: ASSPRPGQGRSRTEAF
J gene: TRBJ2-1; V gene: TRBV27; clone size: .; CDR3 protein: ASSSASYNEQF
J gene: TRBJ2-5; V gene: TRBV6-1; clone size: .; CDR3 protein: ASSLGGADQETQY
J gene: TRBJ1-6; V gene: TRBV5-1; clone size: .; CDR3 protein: ASSLNSGSYNSPLH
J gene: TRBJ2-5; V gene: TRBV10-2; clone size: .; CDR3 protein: ASLSLTGTAQGTQY
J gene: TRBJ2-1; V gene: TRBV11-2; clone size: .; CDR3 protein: ASSLVGGHNEQF
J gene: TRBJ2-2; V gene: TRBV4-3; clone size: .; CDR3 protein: ASSQDQLGQGVGELF
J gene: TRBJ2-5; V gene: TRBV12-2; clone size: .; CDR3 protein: ASRLVGGGTQETQY